The clone carrying this T cell receptor beta chain was seen a few times. The data derive from a study of tumor-infiltrating lymphocytes in oesophageal squamous cell carcinoma. TCRdb processed the reads anew with MiXCR; each CDR3 protein has one entry. The sample includes 9,500 to 12,000 distinct CDR3 sequences, about three fifths seen only once; the top ten take roughly 50%. CDR1 is SGHVS and CDR2 is FNYEAQ in the germline V gene. The CDR3 contains 12 residues. The gene calls are TRBV7-6 and TRBJ2-7; tentative D call: TRBD2 (5 bases). The end of the DNA fits TRBJ2-1 better, so the J call may be wrong. The sequence came from a female donor with esophageal squamous cell carcinoma. The sample consisted of blood. The CDR3 region has the DNA TGTGCCAGCAGCTTAAGCGGCAATGAGCAGTTCTTC. Encoded protein: CASSLSGNEQFF.